This entry describes one TCR beta chain. Its specific antigen is unknown. Per-base quality was not reported, and no clone a single base away is much larger than it. These data come from a study of response to subunit inactivated influenza vaccine (dated by TCRdb to 2017 to 2018). For the study in its entirety: The study used deep quantitative T cell receptor repertoire profiling to track responses to a trivalent subunit inactivated influenza vaccine. Results the study describes overall, beyond this receptor: The authors proposed that each seasonal influenza vaccination may bring in only a limited number of new T cells.

Libraries came from RT-PCR. The instrument was an Illumina HiSeq 2500. TCRdb redid the processing of the public reads, applying fastp at Q25 and MiXCR, and retained in-frame beta chains. Merged by CDR3 protein, the rows form single entries marked with the most common genes and DNA. A total of roughly 500,000 distinct CDR3 sequences appear in this sample, around a quarter of them only once. The ten biggest clones cover 2.5% to 3% of the sample. From the cysteine up to the phenylalanine, the CDR3 has a length of 18 residues. Here the CDR3 DNA is all that survives: 54 bases in frame from base 1. The germline V gene specifies MGHDK as CDR1 and SYGVNS as CDR2. The germline V and J ends show losses of 1 base and 4 bases respectively, and no gene match explains 14 bases of the junction. A further study also used this sample, focusing on T cells expressing NK-cell markers. The second investigation adds: TCR beta cDNA libraries were made by 5'RACE template switching that added a universal primer site and unique molecular identifiers. TCR beta-chain repertoires were profiled in sorted CD3+CD56+NKG2C+, CD3+CD56+NKG2C- and CD3+CD56-NKG2C+ T-cell subsets from several donors. Among the eight sequenced donors, only one was HCMV-seronegative, while the other seven were HCMV-seropositive. In several experiments an anti-gammadeltaTCR antibody was added to restrict sorting to alphabetaTCR-expressing T cells. In 6 or 7 donors, the dominant CD3+CD56+NKG2C+ clonotypes ranked among the top 10 CD8+ clonotypes, making up about 1.0-7.0% of CD8+ T cells. Those dominant clonotypes were again the most abundant among CD3+CD56-NKG2C+ cells in a few donors, at about 25-60.1%. It remained unclear whether the expanded NKG2C-expressing T cell clones were specific for HCMV antigens. All eight donors whose samples were sequenced were randomly selected healthy volunteers, three of them men and five women. HCMV serostatus was determined by detecting HCMV-specific IgG in serum with a commercial ELISA kit. Peripheral blood mononuclear cells were isolated from blood by Ficoll density gradient centrifugation. Using Miltenyi isolation kits, CD4+ and CD8+ T cells were isolated from PBMC through magnetic immunoseparation. cDNA synthesis was primed from the TCR beta constant segment and was followed by two successive PCR amplification steps. Libraries were sequenced as 2 x 150 bp reads on Illumina HiSeq 2000/2500, MiSeq or NextSeq. MIGEC handled demultiplexing of the reads and grouping by UMI, while MiTCR was used to assemble and quantify clonotypes. To exclude erroneous sequences, only TCR cDNA sequences supported by at least two reads were retained. Downstream repertoire analysis used the tcR package, and clonotypes were matched across fractions by CDR3 nucleotide sequence plus V segment. Antigen specificity was annotated against VDJdb with VDJmatch, allowing one amino acid substitution in CDR3.

The material was CD4+ T cells sorted from PBMCs, obtained 11 to 12 days after vaccination. This receptor chain uses TRBV25-1 and TRBJ2-7; TRBD1 aligns with 9 central bases. The TCR was taken from a man between 45 and 60 years old who received an inactivated influenza vaccine. Donor details come from another sample of the same person, matched by shared clones. The nucleotide sequence reads TGTGCCAGCAGTGAATGGTCTGAGGGGGACAGGGAAAAATACGAGCAGTACTTC. The translation is CASSEWSEGDREKYEQYF.